What follows describes a single TCR beta chain. The data stem from a study of resident and recirculating memory T cells in vitiligo. Libraries were prepared by immunoSEQ multiplex PCR; TCRdb keeps only in-frame clonotypes and omits some of them. The sample includes about 45,000 clones, around 90% seen only once; the top ten take over 3.5%. Trimming removed 10 bases from V and 0 bases from J, with 13 bases in between. CDR1 is MNHEY, CDR2 SVGAGI, per germline. CDR3 length: 13 amino acids. This clonotype originated in a male donor with vitiligo. The specimen was blood. V is TRBV6-5 and J is TRBJ2-7, with D hard to call. The CDR3 protein is CATSASSSYEQYF. Written as DNA, the CDR3 is TGTGCCACCTCAGCGTCTTCCTCCTACGAGCAGTACTTC.